This TCR beta chain was found in a study of T cells in localized non-small cell lung cancer. General study results and limits: Higher T cell density in the blood was associated with longer overall survival, whereas higher adjacent-lung clonality associated with shorter survival. In adjacent lung, a median roughly 60 of the top 100 tumor clones were found.

Generated by immunoSEQ multiplex PCR, the TCRdb table keeps only in-frame clones and is missing some. The sample records roughly 40,000 clones, 65% to 90% being singletons. Unmatched junction bases numbered 7, after V lost 6 bases and J lost 5 bases. The CDR3 length is 13 residues. CDR1 SQVTM and CDR2 ANQGSEA come from the germline V gene. Points on this clone: No antigen is known for it.

The clonotype originates from a male donor aged 60 or over with stage II lung adenocarcinoma. This material consisted of peripheral blood mononuclear cells, taken before any cancer treatment. This chain connects TRBV29-1 to TRBJ1-5, with 7 bases that match TRBD1. The CDR3 region has the DNA TGCAGCGTGGCCTGGGACAGAGATCAGCCCCAGCATTTT. Translation: CSVAWDRDQPQHF. The whole variable domain, remainder taken from reference TRBV29-1 and TRBJ1-5, is SAVISQKPSRDICQRGTSLTIQCQVDSQVTMMFWYRQQPGQSLTLIATANQGSEATYESGFVIDKFPISRPNLTFSTLTVSNMSPEDSSIYLCSVAWDRDQPQHFGDGTRLSIL.